One and the same sample provided the 31 T cell receptor beta chains below, sequenced in a study of blood T cell repertoires in COVID-19. Here immunoSEQ multiplex PCR was the method, and the copy in TCRdb shows in-frame clones only, minus some. The sample shows a few hundred thousand clones, 70% to 85% of them seen only once. Sequenced: peripheral blood. Source of these receptors: a woman in her thirties or forties who had recovered from COVID-19.

The chain links TRBV2 to TRBJ1-2; D is perhaps TRBD1 (5 bases). Germline CDR1 SNHLY, CDR2 FYNNEI. V lost 9 bases and J 4 bases, leaving 18 bases between the germline ends. CDR3 size: 14 residues. The CDR3 DNA reads as TGTGCCAGTGATCCCGGGGGGTTCGCCTATGGCTACACCTTC. Amino acid sequence: CASDPGGFAYGYTF.

The chain recombines TRBV12-3 or TRBV12-4 with TRBJ1-6; no clear D. V was shortened by 3 bases and J by 7 bases, with 7 bases between the two germline ends. The length of the CDR3 is 13 residues. The CDR3 DNA follows: TGTGCCAGCAGTTTGCGGCTCAATTCACCCCTCCACTTT. Translating it yields CASSLRLNSPLHF.

The chain joins TRBV28 to TRBJ1-5; TRBD1 agrees at 9 bases. Germline V gene lookup returns CDR1 MDHEN and CDR2 SYDVKM. Germline trimming cut 5 bases from V and 6 bases from J; bases unmatched to any gene: 8. This CDR3 region has 15 residues. Here the CDR3 reads CASSTLQGAVQPQHF. CDR3 sequence (DNA): TGTGCCAGCAGTACGTTACAGGGGGCGGTTCAGCCCCAGCATTTT. The whole variable domain, remainder taken from reference TRBV28 and TRBJ1-5, is DVKVTQSSRYLVKRTGEKVFLECVQDMDHENMFWYRQDPGLGLRLIYFSYDVKMKEKGDIPEGYSVSREKKERFSLILESASTNQTSMYLCASSTLQGAVQPQHFGDGTRLSIL.

For the CDR3, the DNA is TGTGCCAGCAGTTACGGACAGCGGGGAGATACGCAGTATTTT. As protein: CASSYGQRGDTQYF. This chain connects TRBV6-5 to TRBJ2-3; weak D call: TRBD2 (7 bases). The V end lost 2 bases, the J end lost 5 bases, and 11 bases lay between the germline ends. The CDR3 spans 14 residues. CDR1 is MNHEY and CDR2 is SVGAGI in the germline V gene.

The genes are TRBV9 and TRBJ2-1; D perhaps matches TRBD1 (5 bases). The germline gives CDR1 SGDLS, CDR2 YYNGEE. Trimming pared 0 bases from V and 6 bases from J, leaving 16 bases between. The CDR3 is made up of 16 amino acids. The CDR3 DNA reads TGTGCCAGCAGCGTAGCGGTAGGGGTCTCTAGCAATGAGCAGTTCTTC. Its translation: CASSVAVGVSSNEQFF.

The chain links TRBV7-6 to TRBJ1-4; D ambiguous. The CDR3 runs 12 residues. V was cut by 2 bases and J by 9 bases, with 7 bases left in between. The germline gives CDR1 SGHVS, CDR2 FNYEAQ. The CDR3: CASSLSEQKLFF. The CDR3 nucleotides are TGTGCCAGCAGCTTAAGCGAGCAAAAACTGTTTTTT.

The chain employs TRBV30 and TRBJ2-7; D perhaps matches TRBD1 (6 bases). With 5 bases removed from V and 7 bases from J, the gap between germline ends came to 18 bases. Germline assignment: CDR1 GTSNPN and CDR2 SVGIG (reference sequence). The CDR3 extends over 13 amino acids. The CDR3 region has the DNA TGTGCCTGGTCGTTGGGACATGGGAATGAGCAGTACTTC. Residues: CAWSLGHGNEQYF.

The chain carries TRBV3-1 (or the pseudogene TRBV3-2) and TRBJ2-7; no firm D call. Germline V CDR1 and CDR2: LGHDT, YNNKEL (reference sequence). The CDR3 extends over 14 amino acids. The V gene lost 1 base and the J gene lost 1 base, with 8 bases spanning the gap. CDR3 nucleotide sequence: TGTGCCAGCAGCCAAGCGACACAATCCTACGAGCAGTACTTC. Protein product: CASSQATQSYEQYF.

The chain has TRBV5-4 and TRBJ2-1; 11 nucleotides agree with TRBD2. The V gene end was trimmed by 4 bases and the J gene end by 3 bases; junction bases not matched to a gene: 3. This CDR3 has 15 amino acids. Germline CDR1 is SGHNT and CDR2 is YYREEE (reference sequence). CDR3 amino acids: CASSGGTSGYNEQFF. The CDR3 region has the DNA TGTGCCAGCAGCGGAGGGACTAGCGGCTACAATGAGCAGTTCTTC.

The chain is built from TRBV10-3 and TRBJ2-5; a weak D match, TRBD2 (6 bases). The CDR3 runs 15 residues. Trimming took 0 bases from V and 2 from J, leaving 10 bases between them. Germline V gene data show CDR1 as ENHRY and CDR2 as SYGVKD. The CDR3 DNA reads as TGTGCCATCAGTGAGTCTCGGGACTCTCAAGAGACCCAGTACTTC. Amino acids: CAISESRDSQETQYF.

Details on this clone: Other DNA variants within this sample encode the same CDR3. The chain uses TRBV27 and TRBJ1-6, with D maybe TRBD1 (5 bases). Trimming took 9 bases from V and 6 from J, leaving 9 bases between them. Germline lookup yields CDR1 MNHEY and CDR2 SMNVEV (reference sequence). This CDR3 is built from 12 residues. The CDR3 loop reads CASRQTNSPLHF. CDR3 DNA: TGTGCCAGTCGACAGACTAATTCACCCCTCCACTTT.

This clone has just one count. The chain uses TRBV30 and TRBJ2-5, with 7 bases fitting TRBD1. CDR3 length: 12 amino acids. Germline loops: CDR1 GTSNPN, CDR2 SVGIG (reference sequence). V lost 1 base, J lost 4 bases, and 0 bases stayed unmatched. CDR3 region: CAWSGQGETQYF. In nucleotides, the CDR3 is TGTGCCTGGAGTGGACAGGGAGAGACCCAGTACTTC.

V and J are TRBV5-5 and TRBJ1-1, with D uncertain. Germline lookup yields CDR1 SGHKS and CDR2 YYEKEE (reference sequence). The CDR3 is 14 amino acids. V was clipped by 0 bases and J by 0 bases, with 6 bases between them. CDR3 DNA sequence: TGTGCCAGCAGCTTGGCAGGTATGAACACTGAAGCTTTCTTT. Protein product: CASSLAGMNTEAFF.

This clone was counted once. This chain connects TRBV20-1 to TRBJ2-1; D remains ambiguous. V was shortened by 3 bases and J by 4 bases, with 7 bases between the two germline ends. The CDR3 covers 12 residues. In germline, CDR1 is DFQATT, CDR2 SNEGSKA (reference sequence). The CDR3 DNA sequence: TGCAGTGCTAGTACAGAGTACAATGAGCAGTTCTTC. Translating it yields CSASTEYNEQFF.

The CDR3 DNA reads as TGCAGCGTTGAAGACCAGGGTAGACAAGAGACCCAGTACTTC. Its translation: CSVEDQGRQETQYF. The chain is built from TRBV29-1 and TRBJ2-5; a possible D gene is TRBD1 (5 bases). The CDR3 is 14 residues long. V was trimmed by 0 bases and J by 2 bases, leaving 10 bases between them. CDR1 is SQVTM, CDR2 ANQGSEA, per germline.

The DNA for the CDR3 is TGTGCCAGCAGCGTCTCGAGTTACATGGAGGATACGCAGTATTTT. Translated, it gives CASSVSSYMEDTQYF. V and J are TRBV9 and TRBJ2-3, with D unclear. The V and J ends lost 2 bases and 6 bases respectively, with 16 bases between them. The CDR3 length is 15 residues. The germline V gene has CDR1 SGDLS and CDR2 YYNGEE.

The rearrangement joins TRBV19 to TRBJ1-5, with D perhaps matching TRBD1 (6 bases). V was clipped by 6 bases and J by 7 bases, with 19 bases between them. The CDR3 covers 15 residues. CDR1 and CDR2 from the germline V gene are LNHDA and SQIVND (reference sequence). The CDR3 DNA is TGTGCCAGTAGGACCCTGGGACAAAGAAGCCAGCCCCAGCATTTT. It specifies CASRTLGQRSQPQHF.

The gene calls are TRBV18 and TRBJ2-2, with D possibly being TRBD2 (5 bases). The CDR3 runs to 15 residues. Germline CDR1 KGHSH, CDR2 LQKENI. Trimming took off 6 bases at V and 3 bases at J, with 14 bases between the two ends. The DNA of the CDR3 is TGTGCCAGCTCGGACTTCCAGACGGACACCGGGGAGCTGTTTTTT. Translating it yields CASSDFQTDTGELFF.

This rearrangement joins TRBV7-8 to TRBJ1-4; 7 bases fit TRBD1. In germline, CDR1 is SGHVS, CDR2 FQNEAQ. This CDR3 has 14 amino acids. V lost 6 bases, J lost 6 bases, and 7 bases stayed unmatched. CDR3: CASRKGAKDEKLFF. The CDR3 DNA is TGTGCCAGCAGAAAGGGGGCAAAGGATGAAAAACTGTTTTTT.

This chain uses TRBV11-2 with TRBJ2-7; D unclear. Trimming removed 0 bases from V and 4 bases from J, with 10 bases in between. The CDR3 covers 14 residues. CDR1 is SGHAT, CDR2 FQNNGV, per germline. The CDR3 loop reads CASSLDGSAYEQYF. The CDR3 DNA is TGTGCCAGCAGCTTAGATGGCAGCGCATACGAGCAGTACTTC.

V and J are TRBV4-3 and TRBJ1-2, with 10 bases lining up with TRBD1. The CDR3 is 15 residues long. The V segment lost 0 bases and the J segment 6 bases; nucleotides outside the gene matches: 4. Germline CDR1 and CDR2: LGHNA and YSLEER. The CDR3 nucleotides are TGCGCCAGCAGCCAAGATCAAGGGACAGGGGATGGCTACACCTTC. Its translation is CASSQDQGTGDGYTF.

The chain combines TRBV4-3 with TRBJ2-1; D not resolved. Germline CDR1 and CDR2: LGHNA and YSLEER. This CDR3 has 15 residues. V lost 1 base and J lost 0, with 7 bases in between. CDR3 loop: CASSQARSSYNEQFF. The CDR3 DNA is TGCGCCAGCAGCCAAGCTCGGAGCTCCTACAATGAGCAGTTCTTC.

The chain uses TRBV20-1 and TRBJ1-5, with TRBD1 matching 8 bases. The J segment lost 4 bases and the V segment lost 3 bases, leaving 14 bases of the junction unmatched. This CDR3 has 17 amino acids. CDR1 and CDR2 (germline): DFQATT, SNEGSKA (reference sequence). The CDR3 loop is CSASPVTGGRTNQPQHF. Written as DNA, the CDR3 is TGCAGTGCTAGTCCGGTAACAGGGGGGAGAACTAATCAGCCCCAGCATTTT.

The chain combines TRBV2 with TRBJ2-2; D unclear. Germline V gene lookup returns CDR1 SNHLY and CDR2 FYNNEI. The CDR3 is made up of 12 amino acids. With 2 bases removed from V and 6 bases from J, the gap between germline ends came to 4 bases. DNA for the CDR3: TGTGCCAGCAGTGAACGGGCCGGGGAGCTGTTTTTT. This codes for CASSERAGELFF.

The rearrangement links TRBV19 to TRBJ2-5; no definite D call. The CDR3 spans 16 residues. Germline loops: CDR1 LNHDA, CDR2 SQIVND (reference sequence). V lost 5 bases to trimming and J lost 0 bases, with 16 bases between them. The CDR3 region is CASSLNEWSYQETQYF. In DNA form, the CDR3 reads TGTGCCAGTAGTTTAAATGAGTGGTCGTACCAAGAGACCCAGTACTTC.

This sequence joins TRBV12-5 and TRBJ1-2; weak D call: TRBD1 (5 bases). CDR1 and CDR2 from the germline V gene are LGHNT and FRNRAP. The CDR3 contains 20 residues. The V end lost 0 bases, the J end lost 4 bases, and 27 bases lay between the germline ends. The CDR3 DNA reads TGTGCTAGTGGTTTGGTACCGCCAGGGAGGGAAAACGGGCAGACCTATGGCTACACCTTC. Amino acid sequence: CASGLVPPGRENGQTYGYTF. Complete variable domain (other parts from reference TRBV12-5 and TRBJ1-2): DARVTQTPRHKVTEMGQEVTMRCQPILGHNTVFWYRQTMMQGLELLAYFRNRAPLDDSGMPKDRFSAEMPDATLATLKIQPSEPRDSAVYFCASGLVPPGRENGQTYGYTFGSGTRLTVV.

V usage is TRBV4-3 and J usage is TRBJ1-1, with D maybe TRBD1 (6 bases). This CDR3 comprises 12 residues. V dropped 0 bases and J dropped 7 bases, with 6 bases sitting between them. Germline CDR1 is LGHNA and CDR2 is YSLEER. The CDR3 sequence: CASSQEGGEAFF. CDR3 coding DNA: TGCGCCAGCAGCCAAGAAGGGGGTGAAGCTTTCTTT.

The genes are TRBV11-2 and TRBJ2-1, with D perhaps TRBD2 (6 bases). The CDR3 consists of 14 residues. The ends were cut back, 0 bases at V and 6 bases at J, with 9 bases in the middle. Germline-derived CDR1 and CDR2 are SGHAT and FQNNGV. CDR3 protein: CASSLDTAGNEQFF. The DNA for the CDR3 is TGTGCCAGCAGCTTAGATACAGCGGGCAATGAGCAGTTCTTC.

The gene calls are TRBV9 and TRBJ2-6; D unclear. The CDR3 has 14 amino acids. Deletions cut 0 bases from V and 2 bases from J, with 3 bases between. CDR1 and CDR2 (germline): SGDLS, YYNGEE. The CDR3 is CASSVAPGANVLTF. CDR3 DNA: TGTGCCAGCAGCGTAGCTCCTGGGGCCAACGTCCTGACTTTC.

Note on this clone: Germline and junction disagree at one end, which may indicate a read error. The genes are TRBV6-5 and TRBJ1-6; 11 nucleotides agree with TRBD1. The V gene's germline CDR1 is MNHEY and CDR2 SVGAGI. CDR3 size: 16 residues. The CDR3 nucleotides are TGTGCCAGCAGCTACTCCACCGGGACAGGGGGATATCCCCTCCACTTT. Translated: CASSYSTGTGGYPLHF.

J is TRBJ1-1 and V is TRBV29-1; maybe TRBD1 (5 bases). Germline lookup yields CDR1 SQVTM and CDR2 ANQGSEA. This CDR3 comprises 15 residues. Trimming shortened V by 6 bases and J by 0 bases, and 17 bases separated the two germline ends. CDR3 in DNA: TGCAGCGTATCCGGGGGGAACAGCATGAACACTGAAGCTTTCTTT. Protein product: CSVSGGNSMNTEAFF.